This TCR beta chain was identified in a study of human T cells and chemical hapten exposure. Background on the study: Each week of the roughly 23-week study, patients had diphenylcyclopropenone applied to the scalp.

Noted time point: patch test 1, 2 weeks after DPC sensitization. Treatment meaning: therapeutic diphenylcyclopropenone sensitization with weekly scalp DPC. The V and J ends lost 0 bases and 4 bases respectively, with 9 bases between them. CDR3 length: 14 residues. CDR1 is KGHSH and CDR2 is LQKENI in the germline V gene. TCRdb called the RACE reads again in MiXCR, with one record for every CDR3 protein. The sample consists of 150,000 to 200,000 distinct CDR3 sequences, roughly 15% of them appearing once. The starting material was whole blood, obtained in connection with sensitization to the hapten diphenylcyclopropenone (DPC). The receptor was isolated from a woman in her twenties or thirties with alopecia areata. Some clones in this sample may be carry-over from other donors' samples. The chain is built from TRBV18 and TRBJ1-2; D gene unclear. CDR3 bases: TGTGCCAGCTCACCACCCGCAGCCCGCTATGGCTACACCTTC. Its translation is CASSPPAARYGYTF.